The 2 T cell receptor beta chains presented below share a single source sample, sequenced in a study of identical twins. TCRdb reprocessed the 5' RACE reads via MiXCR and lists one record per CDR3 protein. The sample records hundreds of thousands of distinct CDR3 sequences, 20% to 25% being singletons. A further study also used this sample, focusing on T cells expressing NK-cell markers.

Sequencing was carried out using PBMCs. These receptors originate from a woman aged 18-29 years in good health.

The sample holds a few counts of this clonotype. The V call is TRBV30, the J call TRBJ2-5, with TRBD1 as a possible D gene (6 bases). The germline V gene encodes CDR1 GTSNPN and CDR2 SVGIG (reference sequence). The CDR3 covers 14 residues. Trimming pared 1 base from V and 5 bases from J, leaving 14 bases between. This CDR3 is CAWSATGWYETQYF. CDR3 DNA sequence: TGTGCCTGGAGTGCCACAGGGTGGTACGAGACCCAGTACTTC.

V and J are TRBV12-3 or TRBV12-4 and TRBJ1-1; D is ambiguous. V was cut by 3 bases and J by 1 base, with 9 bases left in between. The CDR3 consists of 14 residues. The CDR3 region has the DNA TGTGCCAGCAGTTTTATCCGCGGGAACACTGAAGCTTTCTTT. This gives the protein CASSFIRGNTEAFF.